This T cell receptor beta chain stems from a study of blood T cell repertoires in COVID-19. The length of the CDR3 is 15 residues. Germline V gene lookup returns CDR1 WSHSY and CDR2 SAAADI. V lost 4 bases and J 2 bases, leaving 15 bases between the germline ends. Measured with immunoSEQ multiplex PCR; TCRdb has only the in-frame clones, and not every one. Among approximately 210,000 clones listed, roughly four fifths were seen once. This clone occurred a few times. The sequencing input was peripheral blood. This sequence was found in a woman older than 75 with COVID-19, enrolled during active disease. The gene calls are TRBV10-2 and TRBJ2-7; the D gene is possibly TRBD1 (6 bases). As DNA, the CDR3 is TGCGCCAGCAGTGCGGCACAGGGAAACCCCTACGAGCAGTACTTC. Protein sequence: CASSAAQGNPYEQYF.